This entry lists 25 T cell receptor beta chains sequenced from one sample in a study of CD8 T cells in Susac syndrome. Reverse transcription used roughly 0.5 to 1 ug RNA and random hexamers. TCRdb re-called the immunoSEQ multiplex PCR reads through MiXCR, storing one row per CDR3 protein. The table has around 180,000 distinct CDR3 sequences, under 95% seen once. What was sequenced was CD4+ T cells from PBMCs. The receptors shown here come from a human donor with multiple sclerosis.

Only one count was recorded for this clonotype. The chain employs TRBV3-1 and TRBJ2-5; TRBD2 might be the D (5 bases). In germline, CDR1 is LGHDT, CDR2 YNNKEL (reference sequence). This CDR3 comprises 14 residues. V was shortened by 3 bases and J by 5 bases, with 13 bases between the two germline ends. Here the CDR3 reads CASSHSAGSETQYF. In DNA form, the CDR3 reads TGTGCCAGCAGCCATTCGGCGGGCTCGGAGACCCAGTACTTC.

The chain uses TRBV5-1 and TRBJ2-5; perhaps TRBD2 as D (6 bases). V lost 4 bases, J lost 2 bases, and 18 bases lay in between. The CDR3 runs 16 residues. Germline assignment: CDR1 SGHRS and CDR2 YFSETQ. CDR3 sequence reads: CASSPGTFHFQETQYF. In DNA, the CDR3 is TGCGCCAGCAGCCCCGGGACTTTTCATTTTCAAGAGACCCAGTACTTC.

V and J are TRBV20-1 and TRBJ1-2, with D possibly TRBD1 on 5 matching bases. The CDR3 is made up of 12 amino acids. The V end lost 6 bases, the J end lost 5 bases, and 13 bases lay between the germline ends. CDR1 and CDR2 from the germline V gene are DFQATT and SNEGSKA (reference sequence). CDR3 sequence reads: CSAAPGFYGYTF. Here the CDR3 DNA reads TGCAGTGCCGCCCCAGGGTTTTATGGCTACACCTTC.

This chain joins TRBV27 and TRBJ2-3, with D possibly matching TRBD2 (5 bases). Germline V CDR1 and CDR2: MNHEY, SMNVEV (reference sequence). The CDR3 length is 15 residues. The V gene lost 6 bases and the J gene lost 3 bases, with 16 bases spanning the gap. The CDR3 sequence: CASRRTRVLTDTQYF. The CDR3 nucleotides read TGTGCCAGCAGAAGAACTAGGGTGTTAACAGATACGCAGTATTTT.

The count of this clonotype is one. The chain is built from TRBV2 and TRBJ1-4; no firm D call. CDR3 length equals 11 residues. Germline CDR1 and CDR2: SNHLY and FYNNEI. Trimming cost V 7 bases and J 8 bases, with 8 bases left between them. The CDR3 DNA reads as TGTGCCAGCACCCTCCGGGAAAAACTGTTTTTT. Residues: CASTLREKLFF.

This chain connects TRBV7-9 to TRBJ2-1, with a tentative D call TRBD2 (5 bases). The V gene's germline CDR1 is SEHNR and CDR2 FQNEAQ (reference sequence). The CDR3 has 14 amino acids. V gave up 1 base and J gave up 2 bases, with 6 bases separating them. The chain's CDR3 is CASSLVLAYNEQFF. The CDR3 DNA reads as TGTGCCAGCAGCTTAGTACTAGCCTACAATGAGCAGTTCTTC.

This chain links TRBV7-2 with TRBJ2-3; D is ambiguous. Trimming took off 2 bases at V and 9 bases at J, with 9 bases between the two ends. This CDR3 has 12 amino acids. The germline gives CDR1 SGHTA, CDR2 FQGNSA. The CDR3 reads CASSLTGYTQYF. As DNA, the CDR3 is TGTGCCAGCAGCTTAACCGGTTACACGCAGTATTTT.

This clonotype has only one observation. V gene TRBV28 combines with J gene TRBJ1-2, with D maybe TRBD1 (5 bases). Germline values: CDR1 MDHEN, CDR2 SYDVKM. The CDR3 is 15 amino acids. Trimming pared 4 bases from V and 4 bases from J, leaving 16 bases between. The CDR3 spells CASSSPRGSIYGYTF. DNA for the CDR3: TGTGCCAGCAGTTCCCCACGGGGGTCTATCTATGGCTACACCTTC.

The V gene is TRBV29-1, the J gene TRBJ2-1; TRBD2 agrees at 7 bases. This CDR3 comprises 18 residues. V shed 2 bases and J 6 bases; nucleotides not matched to a gene: 19. CDR1 is SQVTM and CDR2 is ANQGSEA in the germline V gene. CDR3 region: CSVESGSWEGSPSNEQFF. DNA for the CDR3: TGCAGCGTTGAATCTGGGTCATGGGAGGGGAGCCCCTCCAATGAGCAGTTCTTC.

The chain carries TRBV19 and TRBJ1-1; no firm D call. This CDR3 region has 13 residues. Between the trimmed V and J ends, which lost 4 bases and 4 bases, there was a span of 10 bases. Looked up from germline, CDR1 is LNHDA and CDR2 is SQIVND (reference sequence). CDR3 nucleotides: TGTGCCAGTAGTACTATGCCGGGCACTGAAGCTTTCTTT. This gives the protein CASSTMPGTEAFF.

The CDR3 region has the DNA TGTGCCAGCTCACCACCGGAGACGGACTATGGCTACACCTTC. Translating it yields CASSPPETDYGYTF. The rearrangement joins TRBV18 to TRBJ1-2; D is undetermined. Trimming left V 0 bases short and J 3 bases short, with 8 bases between. Germline V CDR1 and CDR2: KGHSH, LQKENI. The length of the CDR3 is 14 residues.

V is TRBV6-1 and J is TRBJ2-1; no reliable D call. The CDR3 contains 16 residues. Trimming took off 7 bases at V and 4 bases at J, with 20 bases between the two ends. CDR1 MNHNS and CDR2 SASEGT come from the germline V gene. The CDR3 spells CASKPLSGPGYNEQFF. The CDR3 region has the DNA TGTGCCAGCAAACCCCTCTCGGGTCCCGGGTACAATGAGCAGTTCTTC.

This chain links TRBV5-1 with TRBJ2-6; D possibly corresponds to TRBD1 (6 bases). The CDR3 has 16 residues. V was pared by 4 bases and J by 0 bases, with 11 bases between. CDR1 SGHRS and CDR2 YFSETQ come from the germline V gene. As DNA, the CDR3 is TGCGCCAGCAGCCGGGACAACCCCTCTGGGGCCAACGTCCTGACTTTC. The encoded protein is CASSRDNPSGANVLTF.

The chain joins TRBV11-2 to TRBJ2-5; a possible D gene is TRBD1 (5 bases). There are 16 residues in the CDR3. Germline values: CDR1 SGHAT, CDR2 FQNNGV. V was trimmed by 3 bases and J by 2 bases, leaving 16 bases between them. CDR3 amino acids: CASSFPSRVGQETQYF. The CDR3 bases are TGTGCCAGCAGCTTCCCATCCAGGGTGGGGCAAGAGACCCAGTACTTC.

The V and J genes are TRBV19 and TRBJ2-1, with 8 positions matching TRBD1. V lost 6 bases and J lost 8; bases outside the gene matches: 0. Looked up from germline, CDR1 is LNHDA and CDR2 is SQIVND (reference sequence). CDR3 length: 11 amino acids. CDR3 DNA sequence: TGTGCCAGTAGACAGGGGGATGAGCAGTTCTTC. This translates into CASRQGDEQFF.

The chain is built from TRBV9 and TRBJ2-3, with 9 bases fitting TRBD1. The CDR3 consists of 18 residues. Germline assignment: CDR1 SGDLS and CDR2 YYNGEE. V dropped 2 bases and J dropped 2; count of bases not matched to a gene: 12. DNA for the CDR3: TGTGCCAGCAGCGTCCGACCGGGACAGGGAACATTCACAGATACGCAGTATTTT. It translates to CASSVRPGQGTFTDTQYF.

In nucleotides, the CDR3 is TGTGCCAGCAGTTACTGGGCCGGGGATGAAAAACTGTTTTTT. Translating it yields CASSYWAGDEKLFF. V usage is TRBV6-5 and J usage is TRBJ1-4, with no clear D. The length of the CDR3 is 14 residues. The germline V and J ends were trimmed by 1 base and 6 bases, with 9 bases remaining between them. Germline lookup yields CDR1 MNHEY and CDR2 SVGAGI.

V and J are TRBV27 and TRBJ2-3; D perhaps matches TRBD2 (6 bases). V shed 2 bases and J shed 8 bases, with 20 bases lying between them. This CDR3 comprises 16 residues. Per the germline V gene, CDR1 is MNHEY and CDR2 is SMNVEV (reference sequence). CDR3 region: CASSLGYPPLGGTQYF. In DNA form, the CDR3 reads TGTGCCAGCAGTTTAGGCTACCCGCCCTTGGGGGGTACGCAGTATTTT.

The sample holds one count of this clonotype. The chain uses TRBV7-8 and TRBJ2-7; 10 bases fit TRBD2. Germline trimming cut 5 bases from V and 2 bases from J; bases unmatched to any gene: 6. This CDR3 is 15 amino acids long. The germline CDR1 and CDR2 sequences are SGHVS and FQNEAQ. CDR3 amino acids: CASSKGLASPYEQYF. In DNA form, the CDR3 reads TGTGCCAGCAGCAAGGGACTAGCGTCCCCCTACGAGCAGTACTTC.

The DNA of the CDR3 is TGCGCCAGCAGCTGGAACAGGGGGAACACTGAAGCTTTCTTT. Translation gives CASSWNRGNTEAFF. The rearrangement joins TRBV5-1 to TRBJ1-1; TRBD1 aligns across 7 bases. Germline CDR1 SGHRS, CDR2 YFSETQ. Trimming cost V 3 bases and J 1 base; bases outside gene matches: 3. The CDR3 totals 14 residues.

V usage is TRBV7-9 and J usage is TRBJ1-1, with D unclear. The CDR3 extends over 13 amino acids. Germline lookup yields CDR1 SEHNR and CDR2 FQNEAQ (reference sequence). V was shortened by 2 bases and J by 1 base, with 5 bases between the two germline ends. The CDR3 DNA sequence: TGTGCCAGCAGCTTACTACAGAACACTGAAGCTTTCTTT. Its translation is CASSLLQNTEAFF. Full variable domain (outside the CDR3, taken from reference TRBV7-9 and TRBJ1-1): DTGVSQNPRHKITKRGQNVTFRCDPISEHNRLYWYRQTLGQGPEFLTYFQNEAQLEKSRLLSDRFSAERPKGSFSTLEIQRTEQGDSAMYLCASSLLQNTEAFFGQGTRLTVV.

V gene TRBV4-2 combines with J gene TRBJ2-5; D is perhaps TRBD2 (6 bases). Germline CDR1 reads LGHNA; CDR2 reads YNFKEQ. The CDR3 consists of 15 residues. Deletions cut 4 bases from V and 2 bases from J, with 14 bases between. The CDR3 nucleotides are TGTGCCAGCAGCCTATTGACTAGACAACAAGAGACCCAGTACTTC. This gives the protein CASSLLTRQQETQYF.

In this sample, this clonotype turned up a few times. V usage is TRBV6-1 and J usage is TRBJ2-3; TRBD1 is a possible D gene (5 bases). The CDR3 has 14 residues. V lost 6 bases to trimming and J lost 0 bases, with 10 bases between them. The germline V gene encodes CDR1 MNHNS and CDR2 SASEGT. The DNA of the CDR3 is TGTGCCAGCAGCTCGACAGAGAGCACAGATACGCAGTATTTT. Translating gives CASSSTESTDTQYF.

This chain uses TRBV30 with TRBJ2-3; 10 bases are a match to TRBD2. The germline V gene encodes CDR1 GTSNPN and CDR2 SVGIG (reference sequence). Germline trimming cut 4 bases from V and 11 bases from J; bases unmatched to any gene: 9. This CDR3 has 13 residues. CDR3 in DNA: TGTGCCTGGACCAAGCGGGAGGGCCTTGGGCAGTATTTT. It codes for CAWTKREGLGQYF.

In this sample, this clonotype turned up once. V gene TRBV6-6 combines with J gene TRBJ2-3, with D hard to call. Between the trimmed V and J ends, which lost 4 bases and 0 bases, there was a span of 8 bases. Per germline, CDR1 MNHNY and CDR2 SVGAGI (reference sequence). This CDR3 is 14 amino acids long. Here the CDR3 DNA reads TGTGCCAGCAGTTCCAGCGTTAGCACAGATACGCAGTATTTT. This translates into CASSSSVSTDTQYF.